The rows below give T cell receptor beta chains drawn from one sample of a study of blood T cell repertoires in COVID-19. Profiled with immunoSEQ multiplex PCR; TCRdb holds only in-frame clones, not every one. This sample has a few hundred thousand clones, with roughly 85% found just once. The material sequenced was peripheral blood. These receptors were collected from a woman under 30 with acute or convalescent COVID-19. Both conserved end residues are part of each CDR3. D genes are given only for firm matches. Expanded clones get a size class; other rows say once, few or many, or leave the size out.

v_call: TRBV19; clone_size: .; j_call: TRBJ1-5; d_call: TRBD1; cdr3_nt: TGTGCCAGTAGTCCCTGGACAGGGAATAGCAATCAGCCCCAGCATTTT; cdr3_aa: CASSPWTGNSNQPQHF
v_call: TRBV29-1; clone_size: .; j_call: TRBJ2-7; d_call: .; cdr3_nt: TGCAGCGTTGCGCTAGCCGCGTCCTACGAGCAGTACTTC; cdr3_aa: CSVALAASYEQYF
v_call: TRBV7-3; clone_size: .; j_call: TRBJ1-1; d_call: .; cdr3_nt: TGTGCCAGCAGCTTATCTGAGGGCCGGAACACTGAAGCTTTCTTT; cdr3_aa: CASSLSEGRNTEAFF
v_call: TRBV4-1; clone_size: .; j_call: TRBJ1-1; d_call: .; cdr3_nt: TGCGCCAGCAGCCAAGTTTTTCAGGGGACTGAAGCTTTCTTT; cdr3_aa: CASSQVFQGTEAFF
v_call: TRBV9; clone_size: .; j_call: TRBJ1-5; d_call: TRBD1; cdr3_nt: TGTGCCAGCAGCGTAGAAGGGGGCGCGGGACAGCCCCAGCATTTT; cdr3_aa: CASSVEGGAGQPQHF
v_call: TRBV6-4; clone_size: .; j_call: TRBJ1-4; d_call: TRBD1; cdr3_nt: TGTGCCAGCAGTGGCGAATCTGACAGGGTCGCTAATGAAAAACTGTTTTTT; cdr3_aa: CASSGESDRVANEKLFF
v_call: TRBV19; clone_size: few; j_call: TRBJ1-1; d_call: .; cdr3_nt: TGTGCCAGTAGTATAGGCGTGGAGGTAAGGGCTGCTGGCACTGAAGCTTTCTTT; cdr3_aa: CASSIGVEVRAAGTEAFF
v_call: TRBV27; clone_size: .; j_call: TRBJ2-3; d_call: .; cdr3_nt: TGTGCCAGCAGTTTACTAGGGGCTGTGGACACAGATACGCAGTATTTT; cdr3_aa: CASSLLGAVDTDTQYF
v_call: TRBV7-8; clone_size: .; j_call: TRBJ2-5; d_call: .; cdr3_nt: TGTGCCAGCAGCTTAGGAGGATTAGGAGAGACCCAGTACTTC; cdr3_aa: CASSLGGLGETQYF
v_call: TRBV5-1; clone_size: few; j_call: TRBJ1-3; d_call: .; cdr3_nt: TGCGCCAGCAGCGCCTTAGAAGGGGCGCCTGGAAACACCATATATTTT; cdr3_aa: CASSALEGAPGNTIYF
v_call: TRBV12-3/TRBV12-4; clone_size: few; j_call: TRBJ1-2; d_call: .; cdr3_nt: TGTGCCAGCAGTTTACTCCTTGATGGCTACACCTTC; cdr3_aa: CASSLLLDGYTF
v_call: TRBV9; clone_size: .; j_call: TRBJ1-1; d_call: .; cdr3_nt: TGTGCCAGCAGCGCTTTCGGACAGCCGAACACTGAAGCTTTCTTT; cdr3_aa: CASSAFGQPNTEAFF
v_call: TRBV29-1; clone_size: once; j_call: TRBJ1-1; d_call: .; cdr3_nt: TGCAGCGTTGACAGGGGACTAACCCGCGGGGCTTTCTTT; cdr3_aa: CSVDRGLTRGAFF
v_call: TRBV19; clone_size: .; j_call: TRBJ2-2; d_call: .; cdr3_nt: TGTGCCAGTACCCATTTTGACACGATCTCTTCGGCCGGGGAGCTGTTTTTT; cdr3_aa: CASTHFDTISSAGELFF
v_call: TRBV7-9; clone_size: .; j_call: TRBJ1-1; d_call: TRBD1; cdr3_nt: TGTGCCAGCAGCTTACGGACAGGGGGAACCCACACTGAAGCTTTCTTT; cdr3_aa: CASSLRTGGTHTEAFF
v_call: TRBV3-1/TRBV3-2; clone_size: .; j_call: TRBJ1-1; d_call: .; cdr3_nt: TGTGCCAGCAGCCAAGAGGCGGGTCCGCAGAACACTGAAGCTTTCTTT; cdr3_aa: CASSQEAGPQNTEAFF
v_call: TRBV7-2; clone_size: .; j_call: TRBJ1-1; d_call: .; cdr3_nt: TGTGCCAGCAGCCCCCCCCCTCCTCCAGCGGGGGCTTTCTTT; cdr3_aa: CASSPPPPPAGAFF
v_call: TRBV18; clone_size: .; j_call: TRBJ2-7; d_call: .; cdr3_nt: TGTGCCAGCTCACTGGGGGCAAAAAAAAACGAGCAGTACTTC; cdr3_aa: CASSLGAKKNEQYF
v_call: TRBV28; clone_size: .; j_call: TRBJ1-4; d_call: TRBD1; cdr3_nt: TGTGCCAGCAGGTGGCAGGGGGCGCGTGGGGAAAAACTGTTTTTT; cdr3_aa: CASRWQGARGEKLFF
v_call: TRBV6-5; clone_size: .; j_call: TRBJ1-4; d_call: TRBD1; cdr3_nt: TGTGCCAGCAGTTACTACAAAGACAGGGTCTCTGAAAAACTGTTTTTT; cdr3_aa: CASSYYKDRVSEKLFF
v_call: TRBV10-1; clone_size: .; j_call: TRBJ1-2; d_call: .; cdr3_nt: TGCGCCAGCTCCCGGGACAAAAAGGAAGGCTACACCTTC; cdr3_aa: CASSRDKKEGYTF
v_call: TRBV18; clone_size: .; j_call: TRBJ1-5; d_call: .; cdr3_nt: TGTGCCAGCTCACCTTCTCAGAACAGCAATCAGCCCCAGCATTTT; cdr3_aa: CASSPSQNSNQPQHF
v_call: TRBV3-1/TRBV3-2; clone_size: .; j_call: TRBJ2-3; d_call: .; cdr3_nt: TGTGCCAGCAGCCAAGGCTCTAGAGCTACTACGCAGTATTTT; cdr3_aa: CASSQGSRATTQYF
v_call: TRBV24-1; clone_size: .; j_call: TRBJ1-5; d_call: TRBD1; cdr3_nt: TGTGCCACCAGTGATGTTGGGACAGGGGAATTCAATCAGCCCCAGCATTTT; cdr3_aa: CATSDVGTGEFNQPQHF
v_call: TRBV7-3; clone_size: .; j_call: TRBJ2-7; d_call: .; cdr3_nt: TGTGCCAGCAGCCCGGGGGGCGAAGAGCAGTACTTC; cdr3_aa: CASSPGGEEQYF
v_call: TRBV3-1/TRBV3-2; clone_size: .; j_call: TRBJ2-7; d_call: TRBD1; cdr3_nt: TGTGCCAGCAGCCAACGGGACAGGGGCCGCTACGAGCAGTACTTC; cdr3_aa: CASSQRDRGRYEQYF
v_call: TRBV9; clone_size: once; j_call: TRBJ1-2; d_call: TRBD1; cdr3_nt: TGTGCCAGCAGCGAAGGGACAGCTAACTTCTATGGCTACACCTTC; cdr3_aa: CASSEGTANFYGYTF
v_call: TRBV6-5; clone_size: .; j_call: TRBJ2-1; d_call: .; cdr3_nt: TGTGCCAGCACCAAGAGGGTGACGAGTGAGCAGTTCTTC; cdr3_aa: CASTKRVTSEQFF
v_call: TRBV19; clone_size: .; j_call: TRBJ1-1; d_call: .; cdr3_nt: TGTGCCAGTAGTATTATGAGCACTGAAGCTTTCTTT; cdr3_aa: CASSIMSTEAFF
v_call: TRBV27; clone_size: .; j_call: TRBJ2-5; d_call: .; cdr3_nt: TGTGCCACCGGCCAGGGTGTGAAGACCCAGTACTTC; cdr3_aa: CATGQGVKTQYF
v_call: TRBV2; clone_size: .; j_call: TRBJ2-3; d_call: .; cdr3_nt: TGTGCCAGCAGTGTAATGACTAACACAGATACGCAGTATTTT; cdr3_aa: CASSVMTNTDTQYF